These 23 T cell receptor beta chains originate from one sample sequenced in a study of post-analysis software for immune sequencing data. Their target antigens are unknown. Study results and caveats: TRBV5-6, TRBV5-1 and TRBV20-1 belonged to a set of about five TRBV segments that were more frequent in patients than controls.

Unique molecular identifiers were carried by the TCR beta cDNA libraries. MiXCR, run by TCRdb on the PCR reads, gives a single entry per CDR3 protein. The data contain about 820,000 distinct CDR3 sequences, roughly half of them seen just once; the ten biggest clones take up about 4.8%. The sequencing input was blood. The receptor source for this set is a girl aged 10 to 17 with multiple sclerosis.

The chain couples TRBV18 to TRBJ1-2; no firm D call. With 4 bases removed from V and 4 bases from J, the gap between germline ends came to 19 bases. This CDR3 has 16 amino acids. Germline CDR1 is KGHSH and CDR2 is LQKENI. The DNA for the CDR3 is TGTGCCAGCTCACAAGGAGGGAATTCTGGTCGCTATGGCTACACCTTC. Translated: CASSQGGNSGRYGYTF.

CDR3 residues: CASRRTGDRNNEQYF. As DNA, the CDR3 is TGTGCCAGCAGGCGGACAGGGGATCGGAACAACGAGCAGTACTTC. The chain joins TRBV12-3 or TRBV12-4 to TRBJ2-4; TRBD1 agrees at 9 bases. The DNA end is a closer match to TRBJ2-7, so the J assignment may be wrong. The length of the CDR3 is 15 residues.

The CDR3 nucleotides read TGTGCCAGCAGCCTCCCGTTTGCCGATGAGCAGTACTTC. This sequence encodes CASSLPFADEQYF. The chain links TRBV14 to TRBJ2-4, with D hard to call. The CDR3 length is 13 residues. The V and J ends lost 4 bases and 13 bases respectively, with 17 bases between them. Germline lookup yields CDR1 SGHDN and CDR2 FVKESK.

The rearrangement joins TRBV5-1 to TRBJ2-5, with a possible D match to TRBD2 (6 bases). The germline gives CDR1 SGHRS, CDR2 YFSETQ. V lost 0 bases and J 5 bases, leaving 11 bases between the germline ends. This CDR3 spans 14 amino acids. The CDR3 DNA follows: TGCGCCAGCAGCTTGGCTAGCGCCCGGGAGACCCAGTACTTC. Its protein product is CASSLASARETQYF.

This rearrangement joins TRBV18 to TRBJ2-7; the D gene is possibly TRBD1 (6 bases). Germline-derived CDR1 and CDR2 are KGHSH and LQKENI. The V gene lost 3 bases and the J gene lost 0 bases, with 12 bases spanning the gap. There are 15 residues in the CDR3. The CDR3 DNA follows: TGTGCCAGCTCACCGGAACAGGGCAGCTCCTACGAGCAGTACTTC. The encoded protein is CASSPEQGSSYEQYF.

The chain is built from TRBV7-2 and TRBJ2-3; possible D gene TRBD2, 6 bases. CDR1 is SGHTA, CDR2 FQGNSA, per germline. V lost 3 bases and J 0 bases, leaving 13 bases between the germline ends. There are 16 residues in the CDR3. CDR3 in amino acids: CASSFGTRPSTDTQYF. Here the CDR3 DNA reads TGTGCCAGCAGCTTCGGGACTCGGCCCAGCACAGATACGCAGTATTTT.

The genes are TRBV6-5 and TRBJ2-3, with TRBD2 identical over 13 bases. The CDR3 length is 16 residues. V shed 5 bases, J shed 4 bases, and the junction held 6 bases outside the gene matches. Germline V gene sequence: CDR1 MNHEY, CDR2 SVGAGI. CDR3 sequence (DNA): TGTGCCAGCAGTCCACTAGCGGGGGGGCACGCAGATACGCAGTATTTT. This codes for CASSPLAGGHADTQYF.

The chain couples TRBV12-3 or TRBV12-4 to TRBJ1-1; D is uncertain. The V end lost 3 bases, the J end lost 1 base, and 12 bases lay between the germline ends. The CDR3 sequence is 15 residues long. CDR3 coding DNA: TGTGCCAGCAGTTTTAGTCCGGGATCGAACACTGAAGCTTTCTTT. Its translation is CASSFSPGSNTEAFF.

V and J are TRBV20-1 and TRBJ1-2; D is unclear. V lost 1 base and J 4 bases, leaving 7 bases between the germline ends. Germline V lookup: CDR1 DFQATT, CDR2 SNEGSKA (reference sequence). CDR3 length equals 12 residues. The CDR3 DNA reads TGCAGTGCTAGAGGACAACTCTATGGCTACACCTTC. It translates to CSARGQLYGYTF.

CDR3 region: CSASLEETQYF. CDR3 DNA sequence: TGCAGTGCTAGCCTGGAAGAGACCCAGTACTTC. This chain links TRBV20-1 with TRBJ2-5; unclear D gene. This CDR3 spans 11 amino acids. Trimming left V 3 bases short and J 3 bases short, with 5 bases between. Germline lookup yields CDR1 DFQATT and CDR2 SNEGSKA (reference sequence).

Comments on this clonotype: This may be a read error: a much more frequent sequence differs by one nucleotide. CDR3 sequence: CSVEASNTRRPITYEQFF. The CDR3 bases are TGCAGCGTTGAAGCTAGCAACACCCGCAGGCCAATTACCTACGAGCAGTTCTTC. This chain connects TRBV29-1 to TRBJ2-1; D might be TRBD2 (5 bases). The CDR3 totals 18 residues. CDR1 SQVTM and CDR2 ANQGSEA come from the germline V gene. Deletions cut 1 base from V and 10 bases from J, with 29 bases between.

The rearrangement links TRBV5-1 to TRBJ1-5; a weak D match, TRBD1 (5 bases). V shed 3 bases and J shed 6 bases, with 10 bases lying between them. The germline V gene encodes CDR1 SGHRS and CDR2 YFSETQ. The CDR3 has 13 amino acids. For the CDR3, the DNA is TGCGCCAGCAGCTCGGACGGGGGTCAGCCCCAGCATTTT. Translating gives CASSSDGGQPQHF.

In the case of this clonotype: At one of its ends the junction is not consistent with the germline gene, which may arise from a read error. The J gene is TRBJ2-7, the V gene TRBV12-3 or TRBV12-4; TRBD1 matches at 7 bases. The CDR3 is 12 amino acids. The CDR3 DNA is TGTGCCGGCAGTCCGGACAGGACGGAGCAGTACTTC. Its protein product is CAGSPDRTEQYF.

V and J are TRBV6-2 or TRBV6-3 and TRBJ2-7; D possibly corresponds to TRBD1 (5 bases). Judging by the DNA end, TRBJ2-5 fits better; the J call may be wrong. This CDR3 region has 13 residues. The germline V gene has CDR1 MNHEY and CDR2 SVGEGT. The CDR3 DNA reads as TGTGCCAGCACCAAGGCAGGGTATTCGACCCAGTACTTC. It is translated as CASTKAGYSTQYF.

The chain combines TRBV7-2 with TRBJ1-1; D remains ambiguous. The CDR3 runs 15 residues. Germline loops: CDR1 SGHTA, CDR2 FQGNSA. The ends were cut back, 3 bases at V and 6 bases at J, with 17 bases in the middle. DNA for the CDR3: TGTGCCAGCAGCTTGTCCACTACACCCTACTCTGAAGCTTTCTTT. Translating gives CASSLSTTPYSEAFF.

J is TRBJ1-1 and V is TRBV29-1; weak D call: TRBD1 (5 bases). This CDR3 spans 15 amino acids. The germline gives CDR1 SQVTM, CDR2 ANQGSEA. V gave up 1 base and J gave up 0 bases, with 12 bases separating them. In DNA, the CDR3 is TGCAGCGTTGAAGTGGCCGGGGGGATGAACACTGAAGCTTTCTTT. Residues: CSVEVAGGMNTEAFF.

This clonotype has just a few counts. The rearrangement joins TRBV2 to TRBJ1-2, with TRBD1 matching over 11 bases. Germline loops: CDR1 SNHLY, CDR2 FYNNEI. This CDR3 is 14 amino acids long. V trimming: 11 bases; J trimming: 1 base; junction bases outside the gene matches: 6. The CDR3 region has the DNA TGTGCCGGACAGGGGGCGGCCCTTAACTATGGCTACACCTTC. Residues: CAGQGAALNYGYTF.

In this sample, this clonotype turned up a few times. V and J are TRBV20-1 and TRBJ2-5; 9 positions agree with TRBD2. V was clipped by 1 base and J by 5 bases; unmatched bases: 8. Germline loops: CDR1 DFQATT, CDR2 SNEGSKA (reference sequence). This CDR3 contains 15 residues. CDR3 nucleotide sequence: TGCAGTGCTAGAGGACGGCGGGGGGGCCTGGAGACCCAGTACTTC. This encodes CSARGRRGGLETQYF.

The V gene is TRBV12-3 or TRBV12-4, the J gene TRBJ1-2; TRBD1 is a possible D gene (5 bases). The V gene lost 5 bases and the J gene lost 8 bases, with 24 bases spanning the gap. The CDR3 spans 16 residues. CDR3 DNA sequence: TGTGCCAGCAGTCCTCCCCCGGGGGGGTATGTGATGGGCTACACCTTC. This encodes CASSPPPGGYVMGYTF.

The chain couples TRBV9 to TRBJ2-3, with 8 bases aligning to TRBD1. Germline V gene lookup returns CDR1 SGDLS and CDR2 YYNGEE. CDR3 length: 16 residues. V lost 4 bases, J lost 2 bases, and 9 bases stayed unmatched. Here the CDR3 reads CASSPMAGGSTDTQYF. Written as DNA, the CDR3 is TGTGCCAGCAGCCCCATGGCAGGGGGCTCCACAGATACGCAGTATTTT.

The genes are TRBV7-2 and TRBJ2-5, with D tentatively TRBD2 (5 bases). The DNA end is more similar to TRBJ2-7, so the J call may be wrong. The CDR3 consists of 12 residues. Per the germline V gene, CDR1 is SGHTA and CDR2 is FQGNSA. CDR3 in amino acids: CTSSFTGVEQYF. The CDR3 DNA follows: TGTACCAGCAGCTTCACCGGGGTCGAGCAGTACTTC.

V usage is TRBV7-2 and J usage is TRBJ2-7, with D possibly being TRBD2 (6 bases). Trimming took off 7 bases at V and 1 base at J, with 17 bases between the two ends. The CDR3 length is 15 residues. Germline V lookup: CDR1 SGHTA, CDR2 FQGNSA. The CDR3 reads CASTRLAGLSYEQYF. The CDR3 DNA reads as TGTGCCAGCACCAGGTTGGCGGGGCTGTCCTACGAGCAGTACTTC.

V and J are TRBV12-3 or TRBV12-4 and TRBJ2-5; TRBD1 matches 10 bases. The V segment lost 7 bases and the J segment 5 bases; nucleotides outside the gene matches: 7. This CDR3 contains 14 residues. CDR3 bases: TGTGCCAGCACTCCGACAGGGGGCAAGGAGACCCAGTACTTC. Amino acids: CASTPTGGKETQYF.